These 28 T cell receptor beta chains share one sample of origin, sequenced in a study of control samples from healthy donors and cancer patients. The method was immunoSEQ multiplex PCR; TCRdb's version includes in-frame clones alone and lacks a portion of them. The sample has 55,000 to 85,000 clones, more than 75% seen once; the top ten hold 2% to 2.5%. The material sequenced was PBMCs. These receptors all stem from a woman in her fifties or sixties with head and neck cancer.

The V and J genes are TRBV15 and TRBJ1-6, with D unresolved. V lost 2 bases to trimming and J lost 8 bases, with 19 bases between them. Germline lookup yields CDR1 LNHNV and CDR2 YYDKDF (reference sequence). The CDR3 contains 17 residues. The CDR3 here is CATSRQIPRAIDSPLHF. CDR3 DNA sequence: TGTGCCACCAGCAGACAAATACCCCGGGCCATCGATTCACCCCTCCACTTT.

The rearrangement uses TRBV5-5 and TRBJ2-1; D perhaps matches TRBD1 (6 bases). V dropped 4 bases and J dropped 8 bases, with 16 bases sitting between them. The CDR3 is 14 residues long. Germline values: CDR1 SGHKS, CDR2 YYEKEE (reference sequence). The CDR3 sequence: CASSPTGQMYEQFF. The CDR3 DNA follows: TGTGCCAGCAGCCCCACAGGGCAGATGTATGAGCAGTTCTTC.

This chain connects TRBV15 to TRBJ1-4; perhaps TRBD1 as D (6 bases). The CDR3 runs 15 residues. Germline values: CDR1 LNHNV, CDR2 YYDKDF (reference sequence). The germline V and J ends were trimmed by 5 bases and 4 bases, with 14 bases remaining between them. The CDR3 nucleotides read TGTGCCACCAGCCTCGACAGGAGGAGTAATGAAAAACTGTTTTTT. It specifies CATSLDRRSNEKLFF.

This clone was detected once. J is TRBJ2-7 and V is TRBV19; no clear D. CDR3 size: 13 residues. V dropped 3 bases and J dropped 7 bases, with 13 bases sitting between them. Germline V gene sequence: CDR1 LNHDA, CDR2 SQIVND (reference sequence). The CDR3 DNA reads TGTGCCAGTAGTATCAATTCTTATGGTGAGCAGTACTTC. Translation: CASSINSYGEQYF.

This clone was observed a handful of times. The chain carries TRBV19 and TRBJ2-7; D is possibly TRBD1 (7 bases). Germline CDR1 LNHDA, CDR2 SQIVND (reference sequence). The V end was cut by 3 bases, the J end by 0 bases, with 21 bases between. This CDR3 has 18 residues. The CDR3 spells CASSIGGTGTASSYEQYF. The CDR3 DNA follows: TGTGCCAGTAGTATTGGGGGGACCGGGACAGCGAGCTCCTACGAGCAGTACTTC.

In this sample, this clone turned up once. The chain recombines TRBV28 with TRBJ1-4; weak D call: TRBD1 (5 bases). CDR3 size: 13 residues. Germline V gives CDR1 MDHEN, CDR2 SYDVKM. V lost 4 bases and J 5 bases, leaving 8 bases between the germline ends. CDR3 sequence: CASSSGQNEKLFF. Written as DNA, the CDR3 is TGTGCCAGCAGTTCGGGGCAGAATGAAAAACTGTTTTTT.

The V call is TRBV4-1, the J call TRBJ2-5, with 9 nucleotides matching TRBD2. The CDR3 runs 17 residues. Germline V gene lookup returns CDR1 MGHRA and CDR2 YSYEKL. The ends lost 0 bases at V and 5 bases at J; junction bases unmatched: 10. CDR3 sequence reads: CASSQEPGGTSRETQYF. The CDR3 region has the DNA TGCGCCAGCAGCCAAGAGCCCGGTGGGACTAGCCGCGAGACCCAGTACTTC.

The chain carries TRBV19 and TRBJ2-1; D is ambiguous. This CDR3 region has 15 residues. The germline CDR1 and CDR2 sequences are LNHDA and SQIVND (reference sequence). With 7 bases removed from V and 8 bases from J, the gap between germline ends came to 21 bases. In nucleotides, the CDR3 is TGTGCCAGTAAGCGTGTGCAGGCCCTGATGCATGAGCAGTTCTTC. Translation: CASKRVQALMHEQFF. The complete variable domain, with remaining parts taken from reference TRBV19 and TRBJ2-1, reads DGGITQSPKYLFRKEGQNVTLSCEQNLNHDAMYWYRQDPGQGLRLIYYSQIVNDFQKGDIAEGYSVSREKKESFPLTVTSAQKNPTAFYLCASKRVQALMHEQFFGPGTRLTVL.

The gene calls are TRBV20-1 and TRBJ1-2; D unclear. V shed 3 bases and J shed 8 bases, with 7 bases lying between them. CDR3 length equals 10 residues. Per the germline V gene, CDR1 is DFQATT and CDR2 is SNEGSKA (reference sequence). The chain's CDR3 is CSASLGGYTF. CDR3 nucleotide sequence: TGCAGTGCTAGCCTTGGGGGCTACACCTTC.

The V call is TRBV5-1, the J call TRBJ2-3; TRBD1 matches at 9 bases. This CDR3 has 19 amino acids. J gave up 4 bases and V 3 bases, and 18 bases lay outside the gene matches. Germline V gives CDR1 SGHRS, CDR2 YFSETQ. The CDR3 loop is CASSSDPGQGSSQADTQYF. In nucleotides, the CDR3 is TGCGCCAGCAGCTCAGACCCGGGACAGGGATCCTCGCAGGCAGATACGCAGTATTTT.

The chain employs TRBV19 and TRBJ2-1, with 10 bases that match TRBD2. The CDR3 runs 15 residues. Germline V CDR1 and CDR2: LNHDA, SQIVND (reference sequence). V trimming: 4 bases; J trimming: 2 bases; junction bases outside the gene matches: 2. The CDR3 DNA reads TGTGCCAGTAGTAATAGCGGGGGGCCCTACAATGAGCAGTTCTTC. This codes for CASSNSGGPYNEQFF.

V gene TRBV18 combines with J gene TRBJ2-1, with D perhaps matching TRBD1 (6 bases). The CDR3 extends over 14 amino acids. With 5 bases removed from V and 7 bases from J, the gap between germline ends came to 15 bases. Per germline, CDR1 KGHSH and CDR2 LQKENI. CDR3 sequence (DNA): TGTGCCAGCTCAAACCAACAGGGCCGGAATGAGCAGTTCTTC. Protein product: CASSNQQGRNEQFF.

The chain combines TRBV19 with TRBJ2-3; D gene uncertain. CDR1 is LNHDA and CDR2 is SQIVND in the germline V gene (reference sequence). Trimming left V 1 base short and J 8 bases short, with 16 bases between. The CDR3 is 15 residues long. CDR3 coding DNA: TGTGCCAGTAGTATAGGTCCAGGTCGCTACGCTACGCAGTATTTT. Protein product: CASSIGPGRYATQYF.

The chain joins TRBV23-1 to TRBJ2-1; 7 nucleotides match TRBD1. TRBV23-1 is designated an ORF whose function remains uncertain. Trimming removed 0 bases from V and 9 bases from J; junction bases left unmatched: 5. This CDR3 contains 14 residues. The CDR3 reads CASSQSDRDGEQFF. The CDR3 DNA reads TGCGCCAGCAGTCAATCCGACAGGGATGGTGAGCAGTTCTTC.

V is TRBV9 and J is TRBJ2-1; TRBD2 aligns across 7 bases. CDR1 and CDR2 from the germline V gene are SGDLS and YYNGEE. Trimming at V came to 4 bases and at J to 3 bases, leaving 7 bases not matched to a gene. This CDR3 spans 15 amino acids. The CDR3 coding sequence is TGTGCCAGCAGCTCCCCAGCGGGGTACTACAATGAGCAGTTCTTC. It yields the protein CASSSPAGYYNEQFF.

The J gene is TRBJ1-2, the V gene TRBV28; TRBD1 aligns across 7 bases. This CDR3 region has 14 residues. J was trimmed by 4 bases and V by 8 bases; bases with no gene match: 10. Per the germline V gene, CDR1 is MDHEN and CDR2 is SYDVKM. The CDR3 sequence: CASGETGQAYGYTF. DNA for the CDR3: TGTGCCAGCGGCGAGACAGGACAGGCCTATGGCTACACCTTC.

On this clone itself: The same CDR3 arises from other DNA sequences in this sample as well. The chain links TRBV30 to TRBJ2-1; TRBD2 aligns across 8 bases. V lost 1 base to trimming and J lost 6 bases; unmatched junction nucleotides: 2. CDR3 length: 13 residues. Looked up from germline, CDR1 is GTSNPN and CDR2 is SVGIG (reference sequence). The CDR3 DNA reads as TGTGCCTGGAGTGGGCTAGCGGGCAATGAGCAGTTCTTC. Protein product: CAWSGLAGNEQFF.

This clone has more than one count but fewer than ten. This rearrangement joins TRBV6-1 to TRBJ2-2; 8 positions agree with TRBD1. The CDR3 has 17 amino acids. V shed 3 bases and J 4 bases; nucleotides not matched to a gene: 10. From germline, CDR1 is MNHNS and CDR2 SASEGT. The CDR3 nucleotides are TGTGCCAGCAGTGATCGGACAGGGTGGGGAAGCACCGGGGAGCTGTTTTTT. As protein: CASSDRTGWGSTGELFF.

This clone was recorded only once. The chain uses TRBV30 and TRBJ2-5, with 7 bases lining up with TRBD2. The V gene's germline CDR1 is GTSNPN and CDR2 SVGIG (reference sequence). The CDR3 spans 14 residues. V dropped 0 bases and J dropped 1; count of bases not matched to a gene: 2. The CDR3 DNA reads as TGTGCCTGGAGTGTGGGGGGGTTCCAAGAGACCCAGTACTTC. This sequence encodes CAWSVGGFQETQYF.

This chain uses TRBV7-9 with TRBJ2-5; D is undetermined. The CDR3 sequence is 14 residues long. Trimming removed 1 base at V and 4 bases at J, with 10 bases between. Germline values: CDR1 SEHNR, CDR2 FQNEAQ (reference sequence). The CDR3 coding sequence is TGTGCCAGCAGCTTAGGTGCCAGCGCAGAGACCCAGTACTTC. This translates into CASSLGASAETQYF.

The rearrangement links TRBV29-1 to TRBJ1-1; perhaps TRBD1 as D (6 bases). Per germline, CDR1 SQVTM and CDR2 ANQGSEA. There are 11 residues in the CDR3. Trimming took 7 bases from V and 7 from J, leaving 13 bases between them. Written as DNA, the CDR3 is TGCAGCGAAATGACAGGACATGAAGCTTTCTTT. Encoded protein: CSEMTGHEAFF.

The chain combines TRBV5-1 with TRBJ2-5, with TRBD2 matching over 9 bases. This CDR3 has 15 residues. The germline gives CDR1 SGHRS, CDR2 YFSETQ. J was trimmed by 1 base and V by 1 base; bases with no gene match: 2. Here the CDR3 reads CASSLSRGGQETQYF. The CDR3 DNA sequence: TGCGCCAGCAGCTTGTCGCGGGGGGGCCAAGAGACCCAGTACTTC.

V usage is TRBV6-4 and J usage is TRBJ1-6; the D gene is possibly TRBD1 (6 bases). CDR3 length: 15 residues. V lost 0 bases to trimming and J lost 10 bases, with 13 bases between them. Germline V gene sequence: CDR1 MRHNA, CDR2 SNTAGT. CDR3 sequence (DNA): TGTGCCAGCAGTGACTCGATTGAGGGGGGGTCACCCCTCCACTTT. Translated, it gives CASSDSIEGGSPLHF.

J is TRBJ1-2 and V is TRBV5-6; TRBD1 matches 9 bases. Germline CDR1 SGHDT, CDR2 YYEEEE. After removal of 3 bases from V and 8 bases from J, the junction contained 8 bases not matched to a gene. The CDR3 length is 14 residues. Written as DNA, the CDR3 is TGTGCCAGCAGCTGGTCACAGGGGGCAGGCGGCTACACCTTC. Its protein product is CASSWSQGAGGYTF.

The V gene is TRBV15, the J gene TRBJ2-7, with D tentatively TRBD2 (6 bases). This CDR3 contains 18 residues. V lost 0 bases to trimming and J lost 2 bases, with 20 bases between them. Germline-derived CDR1 and CDR2 are LNHNV and YYDKDF (reference sequence). The CDR3 region is CATSRDSRTAGPPYEQYF. The CDR3, as DNA: TGTGCCACCAGCAGAGATAGTCGCACGGCGGGACCCCCCTACGAGCAGTACTTC.

V usage is TRBV7-8 and J usage is TRBJ2-3, with 11 positions matching TRBD2. Trimming took 5 bases from V and 0 from J; bases not matched to a gene: 7. The CDR3 extends over 17 amino acids. Germline CDR1 SGHVS, CDR2 FQNEAQ. Here the CDR3 DNA reads TGTGCCAGCAGCCCTATAGCGGGGGGGCCTAGCACAGATACGCAGTATTTT. Protein: CASSPIAGGPSTDTQYF.

The chain combines TRBV2 with TRBJ1-5; possibly TRBD1 for D (5 bases). Per the germline V gene, CDR1 is SNHLY and CDR2 is FYNNEI. This CDR3 contains 14 residues. V dropped 3 bases and J dropped 4 bases, with 10 bases sitting between them. CDR3 residues: CASSEAGSNQPQHF. In DNA form, the CDR3 reads TGTGCCAGCAGTGAGGCAGGGAGTAATCAGCCCCAGCATTTT.

This rearrangement joins TRBV10-3 to TRBJ2-1; 8 bases are shared with TRBD1. The junction had 9 bases not matched to a gene; V was cut back by 3 bases and J by 5 bases. From germline, CDR1 is ENHRY and CDR2 SYGVKD. The CDR3 has 16 amino acids. In DNA form, the CDR3 reads TGTGCCATCAGTGACTACGGGACAGGCAAGGACAATGAGCAGTTCTTC. Translation: CAISDYGTGKDNEQFF.